A single sample is the source of the 18 T cell receptor beta chains below, sequenced in a study of T cells in Graves' hyperthyroidism and ophthalmopathy. Template material for amplifying TCR beta CDR3 regions consisted of RNA transcripts. HTBI primers drove first-round RT-PCR of the TCR CDR3. From the multiplex PCR reads, TCRdb called clonotypes with MiXCR, one entry per CDR3 protein. The data hold 450,000 to 600,000 distinct CDR3 sequences, with 12% to 15% observed a single time. Sequencing input: blood. Receptors were obtained from a woman aged 40 to 50 with Graves' hyperthyroidism.

This clonotype appeared a few times. The V gene is TRBV4-1, the J gene TRBJ1-5; D unclear. Germline V gives CDR1 MGHRA, CDR2 YSYEKL. The CDR3 runs 16 residues. V lost 0 bases, J lost 3 bases, and 12 bases lay in between. This CDR3 is CASSQEDDGLNQPQHF. CDR3 nucleotides: TGCGCCAGCAGCCAAGAGGACGACGGGCTCAATCAGCCCCAGCATTTT.

The V and J genes are TRBV6-1 and TRBJ1-1, with D perhaps TRBD1 (5 bases). In germline, CDR1 is MNHNS, CDR2 SASEGT. The CDR3 is 14 amino acids. With 5 bases removed from V and 1 base from J, the gap between germline ends came to 11 bases. The CDR3 sequence is CASSTWGENTEAFF. CDR3 bases: TGTGCCAGCAGTACCTGGGGGGAGAACACTGAAGCTTTCTTT.

This clonotype was detected only a few times. The J gene is TRBJ2-2, the V gene TRBV20-1; 14 bases line up with TRBD2. V was pared by 4 bases and J by 4 bases, with 11 bases of the junction left unmatched. The CDR3 is made up of 18 amino acids. Germline V gene data show CDR1 as DFQATT and CDR2 as SNEGSKA (reference sequence). CDR3 sequence reads: CSATLLTSGRGVTGELFF. The DNA for the CDR3 is TGCAGTGCTACCCTCTTGACTAGCGGGAGGGGAGTCACCGGGGAGCTGTTTTTT.

The sample holds many counts of this clonotype. V gene TRBV27 combines with J gene TRBJ1-5, with a possible D match to TRBD1 (5 bases). V was cut by 5 bases and J by 1 base, with 12 bases left in between. The CDR3 extends over 15 amino acids. Germline values: CDR1 MNHEY, CDR2 SMNVEV (reference sequence). This CDR3 reads CASSPGGLSNQPQHF. In DNA, the CDR3 is TGTGCCAGCAGTCCCGGGGGTCTAAGCAATCAGCCCCAGCATTTT.

Only a few counts were recorded for this clonotype. The gene calls are TRBV4-1 and TRBJ2-4; 8 bases line up with TRBD1. Germline V gene sequence: CDR1 MGHRA, CDR2 YSYEKL. Unmatched junction bases numbered 0, after V lost 1 base and J lost 4 bases. This CDR3 is 14 amino acids long. CDR3 DNA sequence: TGCGCCAGCAGCCAAGGACAGGGGAAAAACATTCAGTACTTC. Protein product: CASSQGQGKNIQYF.

This clonotype has ten or more counts. The chain combines TRBV10-3 with TRBJ2-7; 15 bases map to TRBD2. Trimming removed 6 bases from V and 5 bases from J; junction bases left unmatched: 5. The germline CDR1 and CDR2 sequences are ENHRY and SYGVKD. The CDR3 loop spans 15 amino acids. The DNA for the CDR3 is TGTGCCATCAGGGGGACTAGCGGGAGGAACCACGAGCAGTACTTC. This codes for CAIRGTSGRNHEQYF.

A word on this clonotype: Its ends do not fully match the called genes, so a read error is possible. The chain uses TRBV27 and TRBJ1-2; D uncertain. This CDR3 region has 14 residues. Germline V gives CDR1 MNHEY, CDR2 SMNVEV (reference sequence). CDR3 in DNA: TGTGCCAGCAAGGAAGGCACGGTGGGAGATGGCTACATCTTC. As protein: CASKEGTVGDGYIF.

V usage is TRBV6-2 or TRBV6-3 and J usage is TRBJ2-5, with D unresolved. Germline V lookup: CDR1 MNHEY, CDR2 SVGEGT. V was clipped by 2 bases and J by 5 bases, with 6 bases between them. There are 12 residues in the CDR3. CDR3 in amino acids: CASSYRVETQYF. The CDR3, as DNA: TGTGCCAGCAGTTACAGGGTTGAGACCCAGTACTTC.

The chain has TRBV5-1 and TRBJ1-1; 12 bases match TRBD1. V lost 0 bases and J lost 4; bases outside the gene matches: 4. Germline V CDR1 and CDR2: SGHRS, YFSETQ. The CDR3 length is 16 residues. Here the CDR3 reads CASSLEGTGGVTEAFF. As DNA, the CDR3 is TGCGCCAGCAGCTTGGAAGGGACAGGGGGCGTCACTGAAGCTTTCTTT.

This clonotype was seen repeatedly, ten times or more. The genes are TRBV5-1 and TRBJ2-7; D uncertain. The CDR3 totals 11 residues. Between the trimmed V and J ends, which lost 6 bases and 0 bases, there was a span of 4 bases. Germline V CDR1 and CDR2: SGHRS, YFSETQ. The CDR3 DNA reads as TGCGCCAGCACCCTCTCCTACGAGCAGTACTTC. It is translated as CASTLSYEQYF.

This clonotype showed up many times. The chain carries TRBV7-9 and TRBJ2-2; D uncertain. V was trimmed by 4 bases and J by 4 bases, leaving 13 bases between them. Per germline, CDR1 SEHNR and CDR2 FQNEAQ (reference sequence). The CDR3 contains 15 residues. The CDR3 spells CASSSTRAPTGELFF. CDR3 nucleotide sequence: TGTGCCAGCAGCTCAACCCGGGCTCCCACCGGGGAGCTGTTTTTT.

This clonotype has more than one count but fewer than ten. The chain has TRBV3-1 and TRBJ2-1; TRBD1 is a possible D gene (5 bases). V shed 6 bases and J shed 3 bases, with 12 bases lying between them. Per germline, CDR1 LGHDT and CDR2 YNNKEL (reference sequence). The CDR3 loop spans 14 amino acids. CDR3 in DNA: TGTGCCAGCAGTCCAACAGGAGTCTACAATGAGCAGTTCTTC. Residues: CASSPTGVYNEQFF.

The table lists this clonotype with a few counts. The chain has TRBV20-1 and TRBJ2-5, with D possibly TRBD2 on 6 matching bases. The length of the CDR3 is 16 residues. V was cut by 2 bases and J by 5 bases, with 21 bases left in between. From germline, CDR1 is DFQATT and CDR2 SNEGSKA (reference sequence). CDR3 nucleotides: TGCAGTGCTAGATCCCCCCCGACCCCGGAGGGGGAGACCCAGTACTTC. It translates to CSARSPPTPEGETQYF.

This clonotype was picked up many times. This chain connects TRBV5-1 to TRBJ2-7; no clear D. V lost 2 bases and J lost 2, with 11 bases in between. The CDR3 runs to 14 residues. Germline V gene data show CDR1 as SGHRS and CDR2 as YFSETQ. In nucleotides, the CDR3 is TGCGCCAGCAGCTTACCGGACGGCGCCTACGAGCAGTACTTC. Translating it yields CASSLPDGAYEQYF.

The V and J genes are TRBV6-6 and TRBJ2-4; D is undetermined. Looked up from germline, CDR1 is MNHNY and CDR2 is SVGAGI (reference sequence). Trimming took off 0 bases at V and 5 bases at J, with 11 bases between the two ends. The CDR3 is 15 residues long. As DNA, the CDR3 is TGTGCCAGCAGTTACTCGTCGAGCCTCCAAAACATTCAGTACTTC. It specifies CASSYSSSLQNIQYF.

This clonotype was recorded at least ten times. V and J are TRBV2 and TRBJ2-2, with 7 bases aligning to TRBD1. Trimming cost V 3 bases and J 5 bases; bases outside gene matches: 6. Germline lookup yields CDR1 SNHLY and CDR2 FYNNEI. The CDR3 sequence is 15 residues long. The CDR3: CASSEKGAGTGELFF. The CDR3 DNA is TGTGCCAGCAGTGAGAAGGGGGCTGGGACCGGGGAGCTGTTTTTT.

This clonotype was found many times. The V gene is TRBV7-2, the J gene TRBJ2-3, with TRBD2 matching 7 bases. The V gene's germline CDR1 is SGHTA and CDR2 FQGNSA. The CDR3 sequence is 16 residues long. V lost 5 bases to trimming and J lost 3 bases; unmatched junction nucleotides: 11. Here the CDR3 DNA reads TGTGCCAGCAGCCAGCAGAGCGGGATGGTGACAGATACGCAGTATTTT. The encoded protein is CASSQQSGMVTDTQYF.

Concerning this clonotype itself: A read error may explain this, as a much larger clone is one base away. V usage is TRBV20-1 and J usage is TRBJ2-7, with 11 bases matching TRBD2. Trimming at V came to 6 bases and at J to 5 bases, leaving 6 bases not matched to a gene. This CDR3 is 13 amino acids long. CDR1 is DFQATT, CDR2 SNEGSKA, per germline (reference sequence). CDR3 bases: TGCAGTGCGCAGACTAGCGGGGTCCACGAGCAGTACTTC. It specifies CSAQTSGVHEQYF.